The clone carrying this T cell receptor (beta chain) was observed a few times. This record belongs to a study of T-cell reconstitution after alpha-beta-depleted transplantation in children. V shed 5 bases and J shed 4 bases, with 10 bases lying between them. Germline lookup yields CDR1 SEHNR and CDR2 FQNEAQ (reference sequence). The CDR3 covers 13 residues. Researchers prepared the TCRbeta library using unique molecular identifiers, the study reports. MiXCR, run by TCRdb on the PCR reads, gives a single entry per CDR3 protein. The table shows approximately 270,000 distinct CDR3 sequences, with 9.5% to 10% occurring only once.

The TCR originated in a human donor who donated a stem cell graft to a child with SCID. The rearrangement uses TRBV7-9 and TRBJ2-3; TRBD2 is a possible D gene (5 bases). Source: PBMCs from the stem cell graft donor, taken from the stem cell graft. The CDR3 DNA reads as TGTGCCAGCAGCCCTCCCGGGGCAGATACGCAGTATTTT. Protein product: CASSPPGADTQYF. The full variable domain, completed using reference TRBV7-9 and TRBJ2-3, is DTGVSQNPRHKITKRGQNVTFRCDPISEHNRLYWYRQTLGQGPEFLTYFQNEAQLEKSRLLSDRFSAERPKGSFSTLEIQRTEQGDSAMYLCASSPPGADTQYFGPGTRLTVL.